This TCR beta chain was identified in a study of T cells after yellow fever vaccination. Study-wide results and limits: The secondary response was weaker, and its peak arrived faster, on day 5 versus 15. Just a small share of clonotypes turned up in the CD4 compartment as well as the CD8 compartment.

TCR cDNA was made by 5'RACE template switching, adding a universal primer site and UMIs. TCRdb re-called the 5' RACE reads with MiXCR, one entry per CDR3 protein. The sample lists more than 300,000 distinct CDR3 sequences, about 10% occurring once. The CDR3 is made up of 16 amino acids. V dropped 1 base and J dropped 2 bases, with 12 bases sitting between them. In germline, CDR1 is LNHNV, CDR2 YYDKDF (reference sequence). To note about this clonotype: Its antigen is not known.

This receptor was taken from a man aged 18 to 35 who received the YFV17D yellow fever vaccine. This specimen consisted of CD4+ T cells sorted from PBMCs, obtained 45 days after the yellow fever booster vaccination. The chain has TRBV15 and TRBJ2-1; unclear D gene. This CDR3 is CATSRGHQIPYNEQFF. The CDR3 coding sequence is TGTGCCACCAGCAGAGGACACCAAATACCCTACAATGAGCAGTTCTTC.